These 17 T cell receptor beta chains came from one sample sequenced in a study of OX40 agonist ivuxolimab in advanced cancers. Data came from immunoSEQ multiplex PCR; TCRdb stores just in-frame clones and leaves some out. The sample lists 65,000 to 85,000 clones, 80% to 95% seen once, with roughly 0.65% in the top ten. The material sequenced was CD4+ or CD8+ T cells sorted from blood, taken in a trial of the OX40 agonist ivuxolimab. The source of these receptors is an adult with an advanced solid tumor such as melanoma, head and neck, liver or kidney cancer.

This chain links TRBV18 with TRBJ2-5; D unresolved. The CDR3 has 15 residues. CDR1 KGHSH and CDR2 LQKENI come from the germline V gene. The V end was cut by 8 bases, the J end by 1 base, with 17 bases between. The CDR3 sequence is CASMSNEDSQETQYF. The CDR3 DNA reads TGTGCCAGCATGTCGAATGAAGATTCCCAAGAGACCCAGTACTTC.

The CDR3 loop reads CASSLRYGAYEQYF. The CDR3 nucleotides read TGTGCCAGCAGCTTAAGGTACGGGGCCTACGAGCAGTACTTC. The chain employs TRBV11-3 and TRBJ2-7, with D perhaps TRBD2 (5 bases). Germline assignment: CDR1 SGHNT and CDR2 YENEEA. Trimming stripped 2 bases from V and 2 bases from J, with 10 bases between. The CDR3 is 14 residues long.

V usage is TRBV5-1 and J usage is TRBJ2-5; 8 bases align to TRBD1. The CDR3 has 14 residues. Germline V gives CDR1 SGHRS, CDR2 YFSETQ. Trimming took 5 bases from V and 1 from J; bases not matched to a gene: 4. DNA for the CDR3: TGCGCCAGCAGGGTGGGGACAGGCCAAGAGACCCAGTACTTC. Its translation is CASRVGTGQETQYF.

The V gene is TRBV5-1, the J gene TRBJ2-1, with 9 nucleotides matching TRBD2. CDR1 and CDR2 from the germline V gene are SGHRS and YFSETQ. V lost 0 bases and J lost 6; bases outside the gene matches: 4. There are 15 residues in the CDR3. The CDR3 is CASSLGGLASNEQFF. In DNA, the CDR3 is TGCGCCAGCAGCTTGGGGGGACTAGCTTCCAATGAGCAGTTCTTC.

This chain joins TRBV7-9 and TRBJ2-3, with D possibly matching TRBD2 (6 bases). Germline CDR1 is SEHNR and CDR2 is FQNEAQ (reference sequence). The V and J ends lost 5 bases and 4 bases respectively, with 19 bases between them. The CDR3 covers 16 residues. The CDR3 spells CASSAHPGAPPDTQYF. The CDR3 bases are TGTGCCAGCAGCGCCCACCCGGGAGCACCCCCAGATACGCAGTATTTT.

This chain uses TRBV6-5 with TRBJ1-5; D gene ambiguous. This CDR3 has 13 amino acids. V lost 6 bases and J 4 bases, leaving 10 bases between the germline ends. CDR1 and CDR2 from the germline V gene are MNHEY and SVGAGI. CDR3 sequence: CASSPKVNQPQHF. The CDR3 nucleotides read TGTGCCAGCAGCCCGAAGGTTAATCAGCCCCAGCATTTT.

V and J are TRBV29-1 and TRBJ2-3; 8 bases align to TRBD2. Germline trimming cut 4 bases from V and 3 bases from J; bases unmatched to any gene: 6. This CDR3 is 14 amino acids long. Germline CDR1 reads SQVTM; CDR2 reads ANQGSEA. The CDR3 DNA reads TGCAGCGTTGCTCCGGGGGGGGGTACAGATACGCAGTATTTT. It translates to CSVAPGGGTDTQYF.

The rearrangement joins TRBV27 to TRBJ2-2; TRBD2 agrees at 9 bases. The CDR3 length is 19 residues. V was pared by 4 bases and J by 0 bases, with 12 bases of the junction left unmatched. Germline CDR1 and CDR2: MNHEY and SMNVEV (reference sequence). CDR3 coding DNA: TGTGCCAGCAGTTCGAGACTAGCGGTACCCTCGGCGAACACCGGGGAGCTGTTTTTT. It specifies CASSSRLAVPSANTGELFF.

The gene calls are TRBV6-1 and TRBJ1-2, with D possibly TRBD1 on 6 matching bases. The CDR3 is 15 amino acids. Trimming cost V 6 bases and J 7 bases, with 21 bases left between them. Germline CDR1 reads MNHNS; CDR2 reads SASEGT. CDR3 protein: CASSLDNWGAGGYTF. The CDR3 DNA reads TGTGCCAGCAGCCTCGATAATTGGGGGGCGGGTGGCTACACCTTC.

The sample holds a few counts of this clone. The rearrangement links TRBV4-2 to TRBJ2-5, with TRBD2 matching 13 bases. V lost 3 bases, J lost 3 bases, and 4 bases stayed unmatched. In germline, CDR1 is LGHNA, CDR2 YNFKEQ. This CDR3 spans 16 amino acids. The CDR3 spells CASSHGTSGAEETQYF. In nucleotides, the CDR3 is TGTGCCAGCAGCCATGGGACTAGCGGGGCCGAAGAGACCCAGTACTTC.

The CDR3 region has the DNA TGTGCCAGCAGTTACGTCTCTCGTTCCGGGGAGCTGTTTTTT. Translating it yields CASSYVSRSGELFF. V usage is TRBV6-5 and J usage is TRBJ2-2; D is undetermined. V was clipped by 2 bases and J by 6 bases, with 10 bases between them. The CDR3 runs 14 residues. Per germline, CDR1 MNHEY and CDR2 SVGAGI.

The sample holds one count of this clone. The chain's CDR3 is CASSLGLTRLSGNTIYF. The DNA of the CDR3 is TGCGCCAGCAGCTTGGGCCTCACAAGACTCTCTGGAAACACCATATATTTT. V is TRBV5-1 and J is TRBJ1-3; D not certain. The CDR3 consists of 17 residues. V was cut by 0 bases and J by 0 bases, with 13 bases left in between. Germline loops: CDR1 SGHRS, CDR2 YFSETQ.

This clone was picked up one time. V and J are TRBV7-9 and TRBJ1-1; D call uncertain. The CDR3 extends over 15 amino acids. CDR1 and CDR2 (germline): SEHNR, FQNEAQ (reference sequence). Trimming shortened V by 4 bases and J by 5 bases, and 17 bases separated the two germline ends. CDR3 loop: CASSSDRLILTEAFF. CDR3 coding DNA: TGTGCCAGCAGCTCGGACCGGCTCATTCTGACTGAAGCTTTCTTT.

This chain joins TRBV2 and TRBJ2-7, with unresolved D. V was pared by 8 bases and J by 3 bases, with 11 bases between. The CDR3 has 12 residues. CDR1 and CDR2 from the germline V gene are SNHLY and FYNNEI. The CDR3, as DNA: TGTGCCAGCCGCCCGACGGTCTACGAGCAGTACTTC. It codes for CASRPTVYEQYF.

This chain connects TRBV9 to TRBJ2-7; no clear D gene. The CDR3 consists of 14 residues. Trimming took 3 bases from V and 4 from J, leaving 14 bases between them. Germline V gene data show CDR1 as SGDLS and CDR2 as YYNGEE. Here the CDR3 DNA reads TGTGCCAGCAGCGCGGATGAACGGTTGTACGAGCAGTACTTC. This sequence encodes CASSADERLYEQYF.

The chain recombines TRBV20-1 with TRBJ2-1; no reliable D call. Trimming stripped 5 bases from V and 7 bases from J, with 9 bases between. The CDR3 runs to 11 residues. Germline loops: CDR1 DFQATT, CDR2 SNEGSKA (reference sequence). The CDR3 DNA is TGCAGTGCTGGACGACCGAATGAGCAGTTCTTC. This translates into CSAGRPNEQFF.

The CDR3, as DNA: TGTGCCAGCAGCCGAATTACCGGGACAGGGGGCGTTGGCTACACCTTC. It translates to CASSRITGTGGVGYTF. The V call is TRBV5-6, the J call TRBJ1-2; 12 bases are shared with TRBD1. V shed 4 bases, J shed 7 bases, and the junction held 11 bases outside the gene matches. In germline, CDR1 is SGHDT, CDR2 YYEEEE. The length of the CDR3 is 16 residues.